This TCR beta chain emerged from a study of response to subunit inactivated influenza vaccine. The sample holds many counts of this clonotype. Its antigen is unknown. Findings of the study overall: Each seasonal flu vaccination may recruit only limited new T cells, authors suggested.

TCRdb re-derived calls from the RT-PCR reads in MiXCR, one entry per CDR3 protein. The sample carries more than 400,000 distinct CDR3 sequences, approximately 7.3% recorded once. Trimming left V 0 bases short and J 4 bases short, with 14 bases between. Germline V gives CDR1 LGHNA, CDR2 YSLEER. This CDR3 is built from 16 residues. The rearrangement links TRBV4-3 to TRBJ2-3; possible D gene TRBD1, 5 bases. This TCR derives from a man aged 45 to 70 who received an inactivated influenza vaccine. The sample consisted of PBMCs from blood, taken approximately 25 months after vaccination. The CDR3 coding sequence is TGCGCCAGCAGCCAAGATCCCCGGCAGGGTTCAGATACGCAGTATTTT. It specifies CASSQDPRQGSDTQYF.